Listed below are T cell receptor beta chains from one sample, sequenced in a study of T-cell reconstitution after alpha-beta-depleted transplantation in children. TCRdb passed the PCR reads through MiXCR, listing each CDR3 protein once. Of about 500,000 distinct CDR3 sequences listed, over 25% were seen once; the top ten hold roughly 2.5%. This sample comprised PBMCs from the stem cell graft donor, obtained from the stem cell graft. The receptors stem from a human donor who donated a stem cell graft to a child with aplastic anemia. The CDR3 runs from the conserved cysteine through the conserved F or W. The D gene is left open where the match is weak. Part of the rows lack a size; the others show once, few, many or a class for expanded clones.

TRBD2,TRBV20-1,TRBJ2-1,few,TGCAGTGCTTCCACCCCGACTAGCGGGAACAACAATGAGCAGTTCTTC,CSASTPTSGNNNEQFF
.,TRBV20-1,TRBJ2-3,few,TGCAGTGCTGGGGGCCATTATAACACAGATACGCAGTATTTT,CSAGGHYNTDTQYF
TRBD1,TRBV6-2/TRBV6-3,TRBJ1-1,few,TGTGCCACGGGACAGGGGTTATCGGCTTTCTTT,CATGQGLSAFF
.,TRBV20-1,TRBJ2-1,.,TGCAGTGCTATCGGCACCTCTAGTTCTGCGCAGTTCTTC,CSAIGTSSSAQFF
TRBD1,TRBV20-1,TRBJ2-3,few,TGCAGTGCTGGTACAGGGGTCCTCACAGATACGCAGTATTTT,CSAGTGVLTDTQYF
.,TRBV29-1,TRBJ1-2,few,TGCAGCGTTGTACGGGGAACTAACTATGGCTACACCTTC,CSVVRGTNYGYTF
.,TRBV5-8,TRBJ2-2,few,TGTGCCAGCAGTTATGGCGTTCGAAACACCGGGGAGCTGTTTTTT,CASSYGVRNTGELFF
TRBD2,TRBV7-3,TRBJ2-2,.,TGTGCCAGCTTCCGCCCTAGCGGGAGAAGAACCGGGGAGCTGTTTTTT,CASFRPSGRRTGELFF
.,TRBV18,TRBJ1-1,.,TGTGCCAGCTCACGGTCGGCAGGGGAGAACACTGAAGCTTTCTTT,CASSRSAGENTEAFF
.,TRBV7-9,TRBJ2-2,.,TGTGCCAGCAGCCAGGGGGGAAGTACCGGGGAGCTGTTTTTT,CASSQGGSTGELFF
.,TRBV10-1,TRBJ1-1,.,TGCGCCAGCAGTGAGGAGGCGGACACTGAAGCTTTCTTT,CASSEEADTEAFF
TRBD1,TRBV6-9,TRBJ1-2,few,TGTGCCAGCAGTTATTTCGCCGGACAGGGCGACTATGGCTACACCTTC,CASSYFAGQGDYGYTF
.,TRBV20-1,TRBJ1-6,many,TGCAGTGCTGACACCGGGTCACCCCTCCACTTT,CSADTGSPLHF
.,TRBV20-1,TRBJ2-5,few,TGCAGTGCTAGAGATCGAACCCCTCAAGAGACCCAGTACTTC,CSARDRTPQETQYF
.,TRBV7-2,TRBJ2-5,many,TGTGCCAGCAGTCCCCGTTTGGCGGGGAGAGAGACCCAGTACTTC,CASSPRLAGRETQYF
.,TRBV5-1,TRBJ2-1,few,TGCGCCAGCAGCTTGGGGCAGGGTGGCTCCTACAATGAGCAGTTCTTC,CASSLGQGGSYNEQFF
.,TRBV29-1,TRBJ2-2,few,TGCAGCGCCAAAGAAAGCGGTCGCACCGGGGAGCTGTTTTTT,CSAKESGRTGELFF
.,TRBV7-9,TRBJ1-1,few,TGTGCCAGCAGCTTAATTAGTAGCACTGAAGCTTTCTTT,CASSLISSTEAFF
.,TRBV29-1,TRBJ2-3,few,TGCAGCGTTGAACTGTTCACAGATACGCAGTATTTT,CSVELFTDTQYF
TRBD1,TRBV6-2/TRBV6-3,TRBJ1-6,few,TGTGCCAGCAGTTACTCGGGACAGAATCCACCCCTCCACTTT,CASSYSGQNPPLHF
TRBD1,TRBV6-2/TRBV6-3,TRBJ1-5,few,TGTGCCAGCAGTTCCAATACAGGGGCTCAGCCCCAGCATTTT,CASSSNTGAQPQHF
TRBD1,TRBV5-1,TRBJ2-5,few,TGCGCCAGCAGCTTGGGGGACAGGGACCAAGAGACCCAGTACTTC,CASSLGDRDQETQYF
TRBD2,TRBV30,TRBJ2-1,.,TGTGCCACCGGCACCAGCGGGAGGCAGTTCTTC,CATGTSGRQFF
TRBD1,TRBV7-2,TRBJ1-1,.,TGTGCCAGCAGCTTCGACAGGGGTTTAAACACTGAAGCTTTCTTT,CASSFDRGLNTEAFF
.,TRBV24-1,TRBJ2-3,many,TGTGCCACCAGTGATTCGTCAGGCACAGATACGCAGTATTTT,CATSDSSGTDTQYF
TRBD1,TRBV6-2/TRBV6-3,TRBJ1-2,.,TGTGCCAGCAGTTACTCGAGTGGGACAGGGGGCGCGAGCAGCTATGGCTACACCTTC,CASSYSSGTGGASSYGYTF
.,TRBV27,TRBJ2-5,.,TGTGCCAGCAGTGCAGGGCAGCAAGAGACCCAGTACTTC,CASSAGQQETQYF
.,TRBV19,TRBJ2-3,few,TGTGCCAGTAGTTTCGCGACCACAGATACGCAGTATTTT,CASSFATTDTQYF
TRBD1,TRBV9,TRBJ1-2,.,TGTGCCAGCAGGGGGGACAGGACTAACTATGGCTACACCTTC,CASRGDRTNYGYTF
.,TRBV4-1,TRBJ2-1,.,TGCGCCAGCAGCCAATCTCCCCGGGAGTCTTCCAATGAGCAGTTCTTC,CASSQSPRESSNEQFF
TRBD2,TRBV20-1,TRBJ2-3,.,TGCAGTGCTCCTCGACTAGCTTCAGATACGCAGTATTTT,CSAPRLASDTQYF
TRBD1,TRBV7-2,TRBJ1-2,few,TGTGCCAGCAGCTTATACCAGGGGGGCAGCTATGGCTACACCTTC,CASSLYQGGSYGYTF
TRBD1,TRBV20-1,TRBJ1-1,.,TGCAGTGCTAGACAGACAGGGGGATTTACTGAAGCTTTCTTT,CSARQTGGFTEAFF
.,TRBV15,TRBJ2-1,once,TGTGCCACCAGATCCGGGGGTGGGGTTGAGCAGTTCTTC,CATRSGGGVEQFF
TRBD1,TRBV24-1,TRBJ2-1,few,TGTGCCACCAGTGATTTCAGGGACAGCTATGAGCAGTTCTTC,CATSDFRDSYEQFF
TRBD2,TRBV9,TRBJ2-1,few,TGTGCCAGCAGCCCTAGAGCGGGGAGCTCCTACAATGAGCAGTTCTTC,CASSPRAGSSYNEQFF
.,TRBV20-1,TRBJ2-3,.,TGCAGTGTGATAAGGGGGGGTACGCAGTATTTT,CSVIRGGTQYF
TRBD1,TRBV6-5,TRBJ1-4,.,TGTGCCAGCAGTTACTCGTACGGTACAGGGGGCACTAATGAAAAACTGTTTTTT,CASSYSYGTGGTNEKLFF
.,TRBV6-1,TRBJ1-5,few,TGTGCCAGCGGTAGGCGGCGTGGCAATCAGCCCCAGCATTTT,CASGRRRGNQPQHF
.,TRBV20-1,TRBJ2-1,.,TGCAGTGCTAGATCAGGGATGGATGAGCAGTTCTTC,CSARSGMDEQFF
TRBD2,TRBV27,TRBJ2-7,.,TGTGCCAGCAGTTTGGCCGGGACTAGTATATACGAGCAGTACTTC,CASSLAGTSIYEQYF
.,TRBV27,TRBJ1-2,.,TGTGCCAGCAGTAGAACAAGGGGTTCTGGCTACACCTTC,CASSRTRGSGYTF
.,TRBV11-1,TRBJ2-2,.,TGTGCCAGCAGCCCAACAACAGGAACCGGGGAGCTGTTTTTT,CASSPTTGTGELFF
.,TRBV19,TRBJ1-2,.,TGTGCCAGTCTGGCAGGGTCCTTGAATAACTATGGCTACACCTTC,CASLAGSLNNYGYTF
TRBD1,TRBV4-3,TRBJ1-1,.,TGCGCCAGCAGCCAAGGGACAGGGGGTGCCCGTGAAGCTTTCTTT,CASSQGTGGAREAFF
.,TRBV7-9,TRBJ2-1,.,TGTGCCAGCAGCTTAGCGGCAGGGATGAATGAGCAGTTCTTC,CASSLAAGMNEQFF
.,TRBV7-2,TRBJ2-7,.,TGTGCCAGCAGCCTCACCCGACCGGGATACGAGCAGTACTTC,CASSLTRPGYEQYF
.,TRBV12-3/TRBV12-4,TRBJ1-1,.,TGTGCCAGCAGTTTGAAGAGGAACACTGAAGCTTTCTTT,CASSLKRNTEAFF
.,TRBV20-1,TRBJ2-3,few,TGCAGTGCTAGAGGGGACAGCACAGATACGCAGTATTTT,CSARGDSTDTQYF
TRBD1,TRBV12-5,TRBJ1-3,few,TGTGCTAGTGGCCGCTCCGGACAGGGGAACACCATATATTTT,CASGRSGQGNTIYF